This T cell receptor (beta chain) derives from a study of long-term antiretroviral therapy in people with HIV. Germline V gene data show CDR1 as SGHNT and CDR2 as YYREEE (reference sequence). V lost 6 bases and J 2 bases, leaving 27 bases between the germline ends. This CDR3 comprises 18 residues. Overall study results and limits: HIV repertoire CDR3 lengths ranged less widely than those of controls.

Each donor provided at least one pre-ART PBMC sample and at least two post-ART PBMC samples. There were 1-10 million cryopreserved PBMC in the samples before DNA extraction. Note on this clone: Its specificity is unknown.

Sequencing relied on immunoSEQ assay v3.0, run at survey level. The repertoire was sequenced with immunoSEQ multiplex PCR; TCRdb's copy has only in-frame clones and lacks some. This table holds 30,000 to 35,000 clones, roughly 88% found once. The receptor was derived from a man between 18 and 29 years old with HIV. V usage is TRBV5-4 and J usage is TRBJ2-7, with D perhaps TRBD1 (7 bases). This specimen was unsorted PBMCs, taken 0.8 years before starting antiretroviral therapy. This CDR3 reads CASTRGAPPGQTPYEQYF. The CDR3 DNA follows: TGTGCCAGCACGCGGGGTGCTCCTCCGGGACAGACACCCTACGAGCAGTACTTC.